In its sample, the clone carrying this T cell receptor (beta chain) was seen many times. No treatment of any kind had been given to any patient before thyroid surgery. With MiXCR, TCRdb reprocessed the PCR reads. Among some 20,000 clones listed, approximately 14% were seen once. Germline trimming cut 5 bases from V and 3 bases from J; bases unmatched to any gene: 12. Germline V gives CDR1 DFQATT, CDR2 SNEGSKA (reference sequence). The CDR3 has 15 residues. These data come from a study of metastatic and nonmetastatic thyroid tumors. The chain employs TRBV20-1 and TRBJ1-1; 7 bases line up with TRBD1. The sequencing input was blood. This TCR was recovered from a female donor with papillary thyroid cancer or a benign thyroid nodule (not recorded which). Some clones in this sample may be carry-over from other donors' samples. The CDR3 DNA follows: TGCAGTGCTTCTTTCAGGGGGATAAAGGACACTGAAGCTTTCTTT. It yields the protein CSASFRGIKDTEAFF.